This paragraph covers one TCR beta chain sequence. What it recognizes is unknown. This sample is part of a study of cytomegalovirus exposure and HLA in healthy donors. Findings and caveats of the study: A later analysis by the authors found several of the most significant clusters apparently linked to common viral pathogens.

Germline V gives CDR1 SNHLY, CDR2 FYNNEI. Trimming pared 5 bases from V and 5 bases from J, leaving 18 bases between. The CDR3 length is 15 residues. 60 Vbeta and 13 Jbeta primers were used in PCR. The assay was immunoSEQ multiplex PCR, and TCRdb's table has in-frame clones only and misses some. The table includes over 110,000 clones, 75% to 85% detected once. The sequence was obtained from a woman between 18 and 29 years old in good health and CMV-seropositive. The source material was PBMCs. The V gene is TRBV2, the J gene TRBJ1-1; tentative D call: TRBD1 (6 bases). The CDR3 sequence is CASSLGTPRETEAFF. CDR3 DNA sequence: TGTGCCAGCAGTCTCGGGACACCCAGGGAGACTGAAGCTTTCTTT.